This T cell receptor (beta chain) emerged from a study of T cell changes during pregnancy in multiple sclerosis. Assay: immunoSEQ multiplex PCR; the TCRdb copy retains only in-frame clones and omits some. The data contain approximately 74,000 clones, around nine tenths of them singletons. The CDR3 extends over 16 amino acids. Trimming removed 2 bases from V and 6 bases from J; junction bases left unmatched: 3. Germline V gene lookup returns CDR1 SGHTA and CDR2 FQGNSA. This chain links TRBV7-2 with TRBJ2-2; 13 bases align to TRBD2. Source: peripheral blood, taken before pregnancy. The TCR sequence derives from a female donor with multiple sclerosis, enrolled in a pregnancy study. CDR3 sequence (DNA): TGTGCCAGCAGCTTACGACTAGCGGGAGGTTCCGGGGAGCTGTTTTTT. It translates to CASSLRLAGGSGELFF.